The rows below give T cell receptor beta chains drawn from one sample of a study of T-cell reconstitution after alpha-beta-depleted transplantation in children. TCRdb fed the PCR reads into MiXCR, producing one record per CDR3 protein. Here the sample spans approximately 230,000 distinct CDR3 sequences, about 25% being singletons. The source was PBMCs, collected before TCRalphabeta/CD19-depleted stem cell transplant. The source of these receptors is a girl under 10 years old with Fanconi anemia, due to receive a stem cell transplant. Both conserved end residues are part of each CDR3. A D gene is named only where the DNA matches it firmly. Size tells how often a clone was seen (once, few, many) or the class of an expanded clone, and some rows leave it out.

J gene: TRBJ2-7
D gene: TRBD2
V gene: TRBV10-3
clone size: few
CDR3 DNA: TGTGCCATCGGCCTGGGGGGGTACGAGCAGTACTTC
CDR3 protein: CAIGLGGYEQYF

J gene: TRBJ2-1
D gene: TRBD2
V gene: TRBV12-3/TRBV12-4
clone size: many
CDR3 DNA: TGTGCCAGCAGTTCAGCGGGAGGGTTTAGGAATGAGCAGTTCTTC
CDR3 protein: CASSSAGGFRNEQFF

J gene: TRBJ2-3
D gene: TRBD2
V gene: TRBV28
clone size: NA
CDR3 DNA: TGTGCCAGCAGTTTCCCTAGCGGGAGCCAAAGGGCAGATACGCAGTATTTT
CDR3 protein: CASSFPSGSQRADTQYF

J gene: TRBJ2-3
D gene: TRBD2
V gene: TRBV7-2
clone size: NA
CDR3 DNA: TGTGCCAGCAGCCCCCGGGAGGAGCCCACAGATACGCAGTATTTT
CDR3 protein: CASSPREEPTDTQYF

J gene: TRBJ2-7
D gene: NA
V gene: TRBV5-1
clone size: NA
CDR3 DNA: TGCGCCAGCAGCTTTGACAGAGACCACCCGAACTTTCACTACGAGCAGTACTTC
CDR3 protein: CASSFDRDHPNFHYEQYF

J gene: TRBJ2-1
D gene: TRBD2
V gene: TRBV28
clone size: many
CDR3 DNA: TGTGCCAGCAGTTCACCTAGCGGGAGGAACGTTTCCCTCTACAATGAGCAGTTCTTC
CDR3 protein: CASSSPSGRNVSLYNEQFF

J gene: TRBJ1-4
D gene: NA
V gene: TRBV6-1
clone size: NA
CDR3 DNA: TGTGCCAGCAGTGAAGAAGGGGGGGAAAAACTGTTTTTT
CDR3 protein: CASSEEGGEKLFF

J gene: TRBJ1-5
D gene: NA
V gene: TRBV12-3/TRBV12-4
clone size: many
CDR3 DNA: TGTGCCAGCACCCGGACGAGCCCCAATCAGCCCCAGCATTTT
CDR3 protein: CASTRTSPNQPQHF

J gene: TRBJ2-7
D gene: NA
V gene: TRBV14
clone size: NA
CDR3 DNA: TGTGCCAGCAGCCAAGATATCGGGACACCCTACGAGCAGTACTTC
CDR3 protein: CASSQDIGTPYEQYF

J gene: TRBJ2-5
D gene: NA
V gene: TRBV6-5
clone size: NA
CDR3 DNA: TGTGCCAGCAGTTACTCTACGGGGTTGGAGACCCAGTACTTC
CDR3 protein: CASSYSTGLETQYF

J gene: TRBJ2-1
D gene: TRBD2
V gene: TRBV7-6
clone size: few
CDR3 DNA: TGTGCCAGCAGCTTAGGTAGCGGGATGTACAATGAGCAGTTCTTC
CDR3 protein: CASSLGSGMYNEQFF

J gene: TRBJ2-2
D gene: TRBD1
V gene: TRBV25-1
clone size: few
CDR3 DNA: TGTGCCAGCAGTGAAATAAGGGACAGCCGCGGACCTCCGGGGGAGCTGTTTTTT
CDR3 protein: CASSEIRDSRGPPGELFF

J gene: TRBJ2-5
D gene: NA
V gene: TRBV2
clone size: NA
CDR3 DNA: TGTGCCAGCAGTGAAGCGGTGGGCAGACAAGAGACCCAGTACTTC
CDR3 protein: CASSEAVGRQETQYF

J gene: TRBJ2-3
D gene: TRBD2
V gene: TRBV20-1
clone size: NA
CDR3 DNA: TGCAGTGCCCCGTTAGCGGGGGCCAGCACAGATACGCAGTATTTT
CDR3 protein: CSAPLAGASTDTQYF

J gene: TRBJ2-7
D gene: NA
V gene: TRBV29-1
clone size: many
CDR3 DNA: TGCAGCGTTGACTCAGGGTCCTACGAGCAGTACTTC
CDR3 protein: CSVDSGSYEQYF

J gene: TRBJ2-3
D gene: NA
V gene: TRBV3-1
clone size: few
CDR3 DNA: TGTGCCAGCAGCCATGACAGTTCAGATACGCAGTATTTT
CDR3 protein: CASSHDSSDTQYF

J gene: TRBJ2-7
D gene: NA
V gene: TRBV4-2
clone size: few
CDR3 DNA: TGTGCCAGCAGCCAAGATAGTGGCGGGACGGAAACCTACGAGCAGTACTTC
CDR3 protein: CASSQDSGGTETYEQYF

J gene: TRBJ2-5
D gene: NA
V gene: TRBV12-3/TRBV12-4
clone size: few
CDR3 DNA: TGTGCCAGCAGTTTGGCGTGGGGGACCCAGTACTTC
CDR3 protein: CASSLAWGTQYF

J gene: TRBJ2-7
D gene: TRBD1
V gene: TRBV20-1
clone size: many
CDR3 DNA: TGCAGTGCTAGACAGCCGGGACAGGGGACTTACGAGCAGTACTTC
CDR3 protein: CSARQPGQGTYEQYF

J gene: TRBJ2-2
D gene: NA
V gene: TRBV15
clone size: NA
CDR3 DNA: TGTGCCACCAGCAGAGCAGGGACGGCCAGGGAGCTGTTTTTT
CDR3 protein: CATSRAGTARELFF

J gene: TRBJ2-1
D gene: NA
V gene: TRBV5-1
clone size: few
CDR3 DNA: TGCGCCAGCAGCTTCCGGCCCGTTACTTTATCCTACAATGAGCAGTTCTTC
CDR3 protein: CASSFRPVTLSYNEQFF

J gene: TRBJ2-2
D gene: NA
V gene: TRBV12-3/TRBV12-4
clone size: many
CDR3 DNA: TGTGCCAGCAGTTTAGCGGGAGCGAACACCGGGGAGCTGTTTTTT
CDR3 protein: CASSLAGANTGELFF

J gene: TRBJ2-7
D gene: TRBD2
V gene: TRBV4-2
clone size: many
CDR3 DNA: TGTGCCAGCAGCCAAGTCGAACTAGCGGCGAGCTCCTACGAGCAGTACTTC
CDR3 protein: CASSQVELAASSYEQYF

J gene: TRBJ2-2
D gene: NA
V gene: TRBV10-3
clone size: NA
CDR3 DNA: TGTGCCATCAACCAGGCGGCAGTCACCGGGGAGCTGTTTTTT
CDR3 protein: CAINQAAVTGELFF

J gene: TRBJ2-7
D gene: TRBD1
V gene: TRBV20-1
clone size: NA
CDR3 DNA: TGCAGTGCTAGAATGTCCGGGACAGGGGTCTACGAGCAGTACTTC
CDR3 protein: CSARMSGTGVYEQYF

J gene: TRBJ2-2
D gene: TRBD1
V gene: TRBV5-1
clone size: many
CDR3 DNA: TGCGCCAGCAGCTTTACAGGGGACACCGGGGAGCTGTTTTTT
CDR3 protein: CASSFTGDTGELFF

J gene: TRBJ1-2
D gene: NA
V gene: TRBV29-1
clone size: few
CDR3 DNA: TGCAGCGTTGACAATGGAGGGGGGGATGGCTACACCTTC
CDR3 protein: CSVDNGGGDGYTF

J gene: TRBJ2-1
D gene: NA
V gene: TRBV5-1
clone size: NA
CDR3 DNA: TGCGCCAGCAGCTTGGGACAGGCCTACAATGAGCAGTTCTTC
CDR3 protein: CASSLGQAYNEQFF

J gene: TRBJ2-3
D gene: NA
V gene: TRBV12-3/TRBV12-4
clone size: few
CDR3 DNA: TGTGCCAGCAGTTCCCACTGGCTATGGCGGGGATCTAGCACAGATACGCAGTATTTT
CDR3 protein: CASSSHWLWRGSSTDTQYF

J gene: TRBJ2-3
D gene: TRBD2
V gene: TRBV20-1
clone size: few
CDR3 DNA: TGCAGTGTAGCGGGAGTAGATACGCAGTATTTT
CDR3 protein: CSVAGVDTQYF

J gene: TRBJ2-1
D gene: TRBD2
V gene: TRBV20-1
clone size: few
CDR3 DNA: TGCAGTGCTAGAGTAAAGCCGGGACTACGGAATGAGCAGTTCTTC
CDR3 protein: CSARVKPGLRNEQFF

J gene: TRBJ2-3
D gene: NA
V gene: TRBV29-1
clone size: NA
CDR3 DNA: TGCAGCGTTCGAGCCGGGACGGCTAGCACAGATACGCAGTATTTT
CDR3 protein: CSVRAGTASTDTQYF

J gene: TRBJ2-7
D gene: TRBD2
V gene: TRBV7-6
clone size: NA
CDR3 DNA: TGTGCCAGCAGTAACGGACTAGCGGGAGAGACTTCCTACGAGCAGTACTTC
CDR3 protein: CASSNGLAGETSYEQYF

J gene: TRBJ2-1
D gene: TRBD2
V gene: TRBV29-1
clone size: NA
CDR3 DNA: TGCAGCGCCCGACTAGCTATCTACAATGAGCAGTTCTTC
CDR3 protein: CSARLAIYNEQFF

J gene: TRBJ2-1
D gene: TRBD1
V gene: TRBV20-1
clone size: many
CDR3 DNA: TGCAGTGCTAGAGTCCGGGGACAGGAGCAGTTCTTC
CDR3 protein: CSARVRGQEQFF

J gene: TRBJ2-3
D gene: TRBD2
V gene: TRBV9
clone size: NA
CDR3 DNA: TGTGCCAGCAGCGTAGATCCAGCGGGGCTTGTCGCAGATACGCAGTATTTT
CDR3 protein: CASSVDPAGLVADTQYF

J gene: TRBJ2-7
D gene: NA
V gene: TRBV21-1
clone size: NA
CDR3 DNA: TGTGCCAGCAGGGAGACAGGGGGGGTATCCTACGAGCAGTACTTC
CDR3 protein: CASRETGGVSYEQYF

J gene: TRBJ2-7
D gene: NA
V gene: TRBV6-5
clone size: many
CDR3 DNA: TGTGCCAGCAGTTCCCCGGCCGAGCAGTACTTC
CDR3 protein: CASSSPAEQYF

J gene: TRBJ1-2
D gene: NA
V gene: TRBV12-3/TRBV12-4
clone size: many
CDR3 DNA: TGTGCCAGCAGTTTGATATTGGGGGGTGGCTACACCTTC
CDR3 protein: CASSLILGGGYTF

J gene: TRBJ2-2
D gene: NA
V gene: TRBV7-6
clone size: many
CDR3 DNA: TGTGCCAGCAGCTTATACGGGGCACCGAACACCGGGGAGCTGTTTTTT
CDR3 protein: CASSLYGAPNTGELFF

J gene: TRBJ2-5
D gene: NA
V gene: TRBV20-1
clone size: many
CDR3 DNA: TGCAGTGCTAGACCCAGACAGGGGAGGGAAGAGACCCAGTACTTC
CDR3 protein: CSARPRQGREETQYF

J gene: TRBJ2-7
D gene: NA
V gene: TRBV28
clone size: NA
CDR3 DNA: TGTGCCAGCTCTTTGCTGAGCGGGTATAGCGAGCAGTACTTC
CDR3 protein: CASSLLSGYSEQYF

J gene: TRBJ2-7
D gene: NA
V gene: TRBV14
clone size: NA
CDR3 DNA: TGTGCCAGCAGCCCGATGGTGCGGAGGGACGAGCAGTACTTC
CDR3 protein: CASSPMVRRDEQYF

J gene: TRBJ2-7
D gene: TRBD2
V gene: TRBV29-1
clone size: many
CDR3 DNA: TGCAGCGTTCGGCTAGCGGGAGGTACATCCTACGAGCAGTACTTC
CDR3 protein: CSVRLAGGTSYEQYF

J gene: TRBJ2-3
D gene: NA
V gene: TRBV24-1
clone size: NA
CDR3 DNA: TGTGCCACCAGTGATTTTCGGGGGAGGACCGCAGATACGCAGAATTTT
CDR3 protein: CATSDFRGRTADTQNF

J gene: TRBJ2-1
D gene: NA
V gene: TRBV29-1
clone size: few
CDR3 DNA: TGCAGCGTTGAGGGCGGGGTTAAATCCTACAATGAGCAGTTCTTC
CDR3 protein: CSVEGGVKSYNEQFF

J gene: TRBJ2-1
D gene: NA
V gene: TRBV15
clone size: many
CDR3 DNA: TGTGCCACCAGCAGAGTTCTCGGCACGGGAGACTACAATGAGCAGTTCTTC
CDR3 protein: CATSRVLGTGDYNEQFF

J gene: TRBJ2-1
D gene: NA
V gene: TRBV20-1
clone size: few
CDR3 DNA: TGCAGTGCTAGTTCCCCCCGAGGAGTGACGCCCCACAATGAGCAGTTCTTC
CDR3 protein: CSASSPRGVTPHNEQFF

J gene: TRBJ2-7
D gene: NA
V gene: TRBV24-1
clone size: many
CDR3 DNA: TGTGCCACCAGGTTCCCCACCGACAATCGCTCCTACGAGCAGTACTTC
CDR3 protein: CATRFPTDNRSYEQYF

J gene: TRBJ2-3
D gene: NA
V gene: TRBV29-1
clone size: NA
CDR3 DNA: TGCAGCGTGCGGACAGATACGCAGTATTTT
CDR3 protein: CSVRTDTQYF

J gene: TRBJ2-3
D gene: TRBD1
V gene: TRBV6-1
clone size: NA
CDR3 DNA: TGTGCCAGCACACGACAGGGAGCAGATACGCAGTATTTT
CDR3 protein: CASTRQGADTQYF